This TCR beta chain was documented in a study of CD8 T cells in Susac syndrome. On this clonotype itself: Its antigen is not known.

The authors reverse transcribed roughly 0.45 to 1 ug RNA with random hexamers. Amplification of TCR beta CDR3 by immunoSEQ multiplex PCR spanned 54 Vbeta and 13 Jbeta. From the immunoSEQ multiplex PCR reads, TCRdb called clonotypes with MiXCR, one entry per CDR3 protein. The table records 200,000 to 250,000 distinct CDR3 sequences, just under 95% of them present only once. Study results and limitations: The study recognized that the number of individuals in its TCR sequencing and HLA analysis was relatively small.

Sequencing input: CD4+ T cells from PBMCs. This clonotype was sampled from a human donor with multiple sclerosis.

The CDR3 region is CASSVEVRTEAFF. CDR3 bases: TGTGCCAGCAGCGTAGAGGTAAGGACTGAAGCTTTCTTT. This rearrangement joins TRBV9 to TRBJ1-1; D gene ambiguous. The germline V gene encodes CDR1 SGDLS and CDR2 YYNGEE. The CDR3 is 13 residues long. The V end was cut by 0 bases, the J end by 5 bases, with 8 bases between.